The rows below give T cell receptor beta chains drawn from one sample of a study of memory B cells and T cells in multiple sclerosis. Measured with immunoSEQ multiplex PCR; TCRdb has only the in-frame clones, and not every one. The repertoire has about 32,000 clones, more than 70% of them found once; the top ten carry roughly 2.6%. What these receptors recognize is not known. Material for sequencing was PBMCs from blood kept in culture. All receptors derive from a human donor with multiple sclerosis. Both conserved end residues are part of each CDR3. A D gene is named only where the DNA matches it firmly. Clone size is given for some rows only: seen once, a few or many times, or a class if the clone is expanded.

TRBV6-1	-	TRBJ1-2	-	TGTGCCAGCACGGAGAACTATGGCTACACCTTC	CASTENYGYTF
TRBV7-9	-	TRBJ1-4	few	TGTGCCAGCAGCTTAGCGGGTAATGAAAAACTGTTTTTT	CASSLAGNEKLFF
TRBV27	TRBD1	TRBJ2-7	once	TGTGCCAGCAGTTTAGGGACAGGCTCCTACGAGCAGTACTTC	CASSLGTGSYEQYF
TRBV28	TRBD1	TRBJ1-2	-	TGTGCCAGCAGTGCACCGGGACAGGGGAACTATGGCTACACCTTC	CASSAPGQGNYGYTF
TRBV5-1	TRBD1	TRBJ1-4	-	TGCGCCAGCAGCTCAGGGGGCGCTAATGAAAAACTGTTTTTT	CASSSGGANEKLFF
TRBV20-1	-	TRBJ2-1	once	TGCAGTGCTAGAGTTAGGAGTGAGCAGTTCTTC	CSARVRSEQFF
TRBV29-1	TRBD2	TRBJ2-1	-	TGCATCATGCCCGGGACTAGCGGGAGGGCGTCCTACAATGAGCAGTTCTTC	CIMPGTSGRASYNEQFF
TRBV19	-	TRBJ1-2	-	TGTGCCAGTAGTATCCAACACGGGCGGGGGTTCTATGGCTACACCTTC	CASSIQHGRGFYGYTF
TRBV10-3	-	TRBJ1-5	few	TGTGCCATCAGTGAGTCGAACAGACGCAATCAGCCCCAGCATTTT	CAISESNRRNQPQHF
TRBV5-6	-	TRBJ2-3	-	TGTGCCAGCAGCTTGGGTAGGATCACCGATACGCAGTATTTT	CASSLGRITDTQYF
TRBV6-5	-	TRBJ2-4	-	TGTGCCAGCAGTTCCCCCTCTTTAGCCAAAAACATTCAGTACTTC	CASSSPSLAKNIQYF
TRBV7-3	TRBD2	TRBJ2-7	once	TGTGCCAGCAGCTTATCCGGGGGGAATGAGCAGTACTTC	CASSLSGGNEQYF
TRBV5-4	-	TRBJ2-3	-	TGTGCCAGCAGCCCCCGGGTAGGGGGCGGGAATACGCAGTATTTT	CASSPRVGGGNTQYF
TRBV2	-	TRBJ2-2	-	TGTGCCAGCAGTCAACGCGGGGGCCCCACCGGGGAGCTGTTTTTT	CASSQRGGPTGELFF
TRBV6-1	-	TRBJ2-1	-	TGTGCCAGCAGTGAAGTAACCCTCCCGGTAGGCAATGAGCAGTTCTTC	CASSEVTLPVGNEQFF
TRBV5-1	-	TRBJ2-1	-	TGCGCCAGCAGCTTGGGGCAGGATGTCGATGAGCAGTTCTTC	CASSLGQDVDEQFF
TRBV29-1	-	TRBJ2-7	-	TGCAGCGCTTTGGACGGGGAAGGGTACGAGCAGTACTTC	CSALDGEGYEQYF
TRBV19	-	TRBJ2-3	once	TGTGCCAGTAGCAACCGTGGGGTCACAGATACGCAGTATTTT	CASSNRGVTDTQYF
TRBV14	-	TRBJ2-7	few	TGTGCCAGCAGCCAAGATTTCGGGTACGAGCAGTACTTC	CASSQDFGYEQYF
TRBV9	TRBD2	TRBJ2-1	-	TGTGCCAGCAGCAGGGGACTAGCGGGAGGGAACTCCTACAATGAGCAGTTCTTC	CASSRGLAGGNSYNEQFF
TRBV29-1	-	TRBJ2-3	-	TGCAGCGTTGAAGTTGGTAAGCGAGGAGATACGCAGTATTTT	CSVEVGKRGDTQYF
TRBV30	-	TRBJ2-4	-	TGTGCCTGGAGTAAATCCAAAAACATTCAGTACTTC	CAWSKSKNIQYF
TRBV5-1	-	TRBJ2-1	once	TGCGCCAGCAGCTTGGTTCGGGACAAGTACAATGAGCAGTTCTTC	CASSLVRDKYNEQFF
TRBV9	-	TRBJ2-3	-	TGTGCCAGCAGCGTAGTTGGAGATACGCAGTATTTT	CASSVVGDTQYF
TRBV6-1	-	TRBJ1-2	-	TGTGCCAGCAGTGAAGGAAGACTTTCGTACTATGGCTACACCTTC	CASSEGRLSYYGYTF
TRBV11-3	-	TRBJ2-1	-	TGTGCCAGCAGCTTCTCTGGGGTGTACAATGAGCAGTTCTTC	CASSFSGVYNEQFF
TRBV4-1	-	TRBJ1-1	-	TGCGCCAGCAGGAACCGGGCCTTGAACACTGAAGCTTTCTTT	CASRNRALNTEAFF
TRBV28	-	TRBJ1-1	few	TGTGCCAGCAGGGCGAGCTACACTGAAGCTTTCTTT	CASRASYTEAFF
TRBV7-9	-	TRBJ2-7	-	TGTGCCAGCAGCGGAATAGTGGGGAGCTCCTACGAGCAGTACTTC	CASSGIVGSSYEQYF
TRBV6-6	TRBD1	TRBJ1-1	-	TGTGCCAGCGACAGGGGCACTGAAGCTTTCTTT	CASDRGTEAFF
TRBV27	-	TRBJ2-1	-	TGTGCCAGCAGTTCCCCGTCGTCTATTGCCTACAATGAGCAGTTCTTC	CASSSPSSIAYNEQFF
TRBV21-1	-	TRBJ1-1	once	TGTGCCAGCAGCCCCGAGACAGATATGAACACTGAAGCTTTCTTT	CASSPETDMNTEAFF
TRBV11-2	TRBD1	TRBJ2-7	-	TGTGCCAGCAGCCATGGACAGGGGTTCTACGAGCAGTACTTC	CASSHGQGFYEQYF
TRBV29-1	-	TRBJ1-1	-	TGCAGCTCACGGGGTTTGGGGAACACTGAAGCTTTCTTT	CSSRGLGNTEAFF
TRBV6-1	TRBD1	TRBJ1-2	few	TGTGCCAGCAGCCGACAGGGGCCCAACTATGGCTACACCTTC	CASSRQGPNYGYTF
TRBV5-4	TRBD1	TRBJ1-2	-	TGTGCCAGCGGGAAGGGACAGTCTTATGGCTACACCTTC	CASGKGQSYGYTF
TRBV5-1	TRBD2	TRBJ2-2	-	TGCGCCAGCACACTAGCGGGAGGCGAAACCGGGGAGCTGTTTTTT	CASTLAGGETGELFF
TRBV18	-	TRBJ2-7	-	TGTGCCAGCTCACCACTCCCCAGACCTTCCTACGAGCAGTACTTC	CASSPLPRPSYEQYF
TRBV11-2	TRBD1	TRBJ2-1	-	TGTGCCAGCAGTGGACAGGGGATGAATGAGCAGTTCTTC	CASSGQGMNEQFF
TRBV2	-	TRBJ1-1	-	TGTGCCAGCAATCGGGGCAGAGGTGAAGCTTTCTTT	CASNRGRGEAFF
TRBV6-5	TRBD1	TRBJ1-2	-	TGTGCCAGCAGAACAGGGGGTAATGGCTACACCTTC	CASRTGGNGYTF
TRBV29-1	TRBD1	TRBJ1-5	-	TGCAGCGTTGGGGACAGTAATCAGCCCCAGCATTTT	CSVGDSNQPQHF
TRBV11-1	-	TRBJ2-7	-	TGTGCCAGCAGCTTGGTAGCGGCCTCCTACGAGCAGTACTTC	CASSLVAASYEQYF
TRBV5-4	-	TRBJ2-3	-	TGTGCCAGCAGCTTTCGAGCCGGGGGCACAGATACGCAGTATTTT	CASSFRAGGTDTQYF
TRBV27	-	TRBJ1-5	-	TGTGCCAGCAGTTTATATGCCGCGGGAAATCAGCCCCAGCATTTT	CASSLYAAGNQPQHF
TRBV6-5	-	TRBJ1-2	-	TGTGCCAGCAGTTACTCTTCCCTTCTGGACGGCTACACCTTC	CASSYSSLLDGYTF
TRBV18	-	TRBJ2-7	few	TGTGCCAGCTCACCCGGGGACTCGTCCTACGAGCAGTACTTC	CASSPGDSSYEQYF
TRBV21-1	-	TRBJ1-5	few	TGTGCCAGCGTTACACAGGGGCTAGCAAATCAGCCCCAGCATTTT	CASVTQGLANQPQHF
TRBV4-1	-	TRBJ1-2	-	TGCGCCAGCAGCCAAGAGGGTGACTCGAACTATGGCTACACCTTC	CASSQEGDSNYGYTF
TRBV2	-	TRBJ2-3	few	TGTGCCAGCAGTGACGGTGGCACAGATACGCAGTATTTT	CASSDGGTDTQYF